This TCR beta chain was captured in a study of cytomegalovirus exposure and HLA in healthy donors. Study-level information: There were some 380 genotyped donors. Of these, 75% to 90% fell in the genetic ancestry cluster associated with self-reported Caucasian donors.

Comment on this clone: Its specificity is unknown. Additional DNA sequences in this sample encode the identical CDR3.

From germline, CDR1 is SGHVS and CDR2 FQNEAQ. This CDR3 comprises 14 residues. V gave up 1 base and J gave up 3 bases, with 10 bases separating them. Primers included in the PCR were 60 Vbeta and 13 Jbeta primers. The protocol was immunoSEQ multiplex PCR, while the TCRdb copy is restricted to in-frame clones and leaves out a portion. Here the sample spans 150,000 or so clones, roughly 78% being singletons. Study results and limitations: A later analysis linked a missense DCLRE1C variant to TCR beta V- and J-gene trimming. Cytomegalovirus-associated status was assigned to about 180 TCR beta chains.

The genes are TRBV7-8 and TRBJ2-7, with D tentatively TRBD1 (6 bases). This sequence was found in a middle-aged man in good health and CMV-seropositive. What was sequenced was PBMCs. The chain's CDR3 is CASSLGRTDYEQYF. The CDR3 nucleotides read TGTGCCAGCAGCTTAGGCAGGACAGACTACGAGCAGTACTTC.